The 25 T cell receptor beta chains below all came from one sample that was sequenced in a study of cytomegalovirus exposure and HLA in healthy donors. 60 Vbeta and 13 Jbeta primers were used in PCR. Assay used: immunoSEQ multiplex PCR; TCRdb lists only in-frame clones, some missing. The sample contains 150,000 to 200,000 clones, 70% to 85% of which appear only once. The material sequenced was PBMCs. Every receptor here comes from a young man in good health and CMV-seronegative.

This rearrangement joins TRBV18 to TRBJ1-5; a weak D match, TRBD1 (6 bases). Germline CDR1 and CDR2: KGHSH and LQKENI. V was pared by 4 bases and J by 6 bases, with 10 bases between. The CDR3 spans 13 residues. The CDR3 reads CASSQGRGQPQHF. The CDR3 coding sequence is TGTGCCAGCTCACAGGGCAGGGGTCAGCCCCAGCATTTT.

This rearrangement joins TRBV6-5 to TRBJ1-2, with D possibly being TRBD1 (5 bases). CDR1 MNHEY and CDR2 SVGAGI come from the germline V gene. CDR3 length: 16 residues. V shed 0 bases and J shed 5 bases, with 16 bases lying between them. In DNA form, the CDR3 reads TGTGCCAGCAGTTACTCGATGCCGGGGGGAACTTATGGCTACACCTTC. Translating gives CASSYSMPGGTYGYTF.

The chain recombines TRBV5-5 with TRBJ2-7; D gene unclear. Looked up from germline, CDR1 is SGHKS and CDR2 is YYEKEE (reference sequence). The V gene lost 0 bases and the J gene lost 6 bases, with 10 bases spanning the gap. This CDR3 is built from 13 residues. CDR3 coding DNA: TGTGCCAGCAGCTTGGTCGATCGAGCCGAGCAGTACTTC. Translated, it gives CASSLVDRAEQYF.

The V call is TRBV2, the J call TRBJ2-2; D not resolved. Per germline, CDR1 SNHLY and CDR2 FYNNEI. V was shortened by 2 bases and J by 8 bases, with 3 bases between the two germline ends. CDR3 length: 11 residues. CDR3 nucleotides: TGTGCCAGCAGTGAATCAGGGGAGCTGTTTTTT. Translation gives CASSESGELFF.

This clone was counted a single time. The rearrangement uses TRBV7-9 and TRBJ2-3, with D unresolved. V lost 4 bases, J lost 1 base, and 9 bases lay in between. This CDR3 is 14 amino acids long. The germline V gene encodes CDR1 SEHNR and CDR2 FQNEAQ (reference sequence). This chain's CDR3 is CASSSITGTDTQYF. CDR3 sequence (DNA): TGTGCCAGCAGCTCAATAACGGGCACAGATACGCAGTATTTT.

This clone was recorded once. The chain recombines TRBV5-1 with TRBJ2-2, with D possibly being TRBD1 (6 bases). Germline CDR1 SGHRS, CDR2 YFSETQ. V was clipped by 1 base and J by 4 bases, with 11 bases between them. The CDR3 sequence is 15 residues long. The CDR3 is CASSLFQGSTGELFF. DNA for the CDR3: TGCGCCAGCAGCTTGTTTCAGGGGAGCACCGGGGAGCTGTTTTTT.

The chain carries TRBV7-9 and TRBJ2-5; 8 nucleotides align to TRBD1. Trimming cost V 5 bases and J 2 bases; bases outside gene matches: 19. The CDR3 totals 19 residues. CDR1 and CDR2 from the germline V gene are SEHNR and FQNEAQ (reference sequence). The CDR3 region is CASSHLDGAGGSFQETQYF. CDR3 bases: TGTGCCAGCAGCCATTTGGATGGGGCAGGGGGCTCGTTTCAAGAGACCCAGTACTTC.

This clone appeared a single time. The chain joins TRBV18 to TRBJ2-1; 7 nucleotides agree with TRBD2. Trimming took 3 bases from V and 8 from J; bases not matched to a gene: 10. The germline gives CDR1 KGHSH, CDR2 LQKENI. The CDR3 runs to 15 residues. CDR3 in DNA: TGTGCCAGCTCACCTCTACTGGCGGGAGTTCATGAGCAGTTCTTC. Translating it yields CASSPLLAGVHEQFF.

V gene TRBV28 combines with J gene TRBJ1-2; 7 bases agree with TRBD1. The CDR3 has 13 residues. Germline CDR1 and CDR2: MDHEN and SYDVKM. J gave up 2 bases and V 5 bases, and 2 bases lay outside the gene matches. This CDR3 reads CASSDRVNYGYTF. The CDR3 region has the DNA TGTGCCAGCAGTGACAGGGTGAACTATGGCTACACCTTC.

The rearrangement links TRBV11-3 to TRBJ1-1, with D unresolved. This CDR3 region has 13 residues. Germline values: CDR1 SGHNT, CDR2 YENEEA. The V end was cut by 4 bases, the J end by 5 bases, with 11 bases between. The CDR3 sequence: CASSSISRTEAFF. The CDR3 DNA reads TGTGCCAGCAGCTCGATAAGTCGGACTGAAGCTTTCTTT.

This sequence joins TRBV5-1 and TRBJ2-2; a weak D match, TRBD2 (6 bases). V was trimmed by 0 bases and J by 5 bases, leaving 17 bases between them. Germline CDR1 and CDR2: SGHRS and YFSETQ. The CDR3 sequence is 17 residues long. The CDR3 loop reads CASSLGPRRLGTGELFF. CDR3 nucleotide sequence: TGCGCCAGCAGCTTGGGTCCGCGGAGACTAGGGACCGGGGAGCTGTTTTTT.

This clone was recorded a few times. V gene TRBV14 combines with J gene TRBJ1-4, with 7 bases fitting TRBD1. This CDR3 has 16 residues. Germline V gene lookup returns CDR1 SGHDN and CDR2 FVKESK. The V gene end was trimmed by 3 bases and the J gene end by 7 bases; junction bases not matched to a gene: 11. The CDR3 bases are TGTGCCAGCAGCCAGGAGCTAGGGGGCCTGGGTGAAAAACTGTTTTTT. Protein: CASSQELGGLGEKLFF.

The rearrangement uses TRBV7-3 and TRBJ2-3; 8 nucleotides align to TRBD2. There are 13 residues in the CDR3. With V trimmed by 4 bases and J by 5 bases, 2 bases remained unmatched. The germline CDR1 and CDR2 sequences are SGHTA and FQGTGA. The CDR3 reads CASSSLAGDTQYF. DNA of the CDR3: TGTGCCAGCAGCTCGCTAGCGGGAGATACGCAGTATTTT.

The rearrangement uses TRBV4-2 and TRBJ1-2, with D possibly being TRBD1 (5 bases). The CDR3 sequence is 18 residues long. V lost 0 bases, J lost 6 bases, and 23 bases lay in between. CDR1 LGHNA and CDR2 YNFKEQ come from the germline V gene. The CDR3 DNA follows: TGTGCCAGCAGCCAAGAAGGGAGGGGAAGGGGAAAGGAGGATGGCTACACCTTC. Its protein is CASSQEGRGRGKEDGYTF.

The chain couples TRBV11-3 to TRBJ2-1, with 9 bases fitting TRBD2. Germline values: CDR1 SGHNT, CDR2 YENEEA. CDR3 length equals 15 residues. V gave up 6 bases and J gave up 8 bases; unmatched junction bases: 11. The CDR3 region has the DNA TGTGCCAGCAGACCACAAGCGGGAGGATACCATGAGCAGTTCTTC. This encodes CASRPQAGGYHEQFF.

The rearrangement links TRBV6-5 to TRBJ2-7; a possible D gene is TRBD1 (5 bases). The ends were cut back, 7 bases at V and 4 bases at J, with 14 bases in the middle. The CDR3 length is 13 residues. Germline loops: CDR1 MNHEY, CDR2 SVGAGI. The CDR3 reads CASTLTVGYEQYF. In DNA, the CDR3 is TGTGCCAGCACACTGACAGTCGGATACGAGCAGTACTTC.

This rearrangement joins TRBV15 to TRBJ1-2; D possibly corresponds to TRBD1 (5 bases). The CDR3 is 14 residues long. Germline assignment: CDR1 LNHNV and CDR2 YYDKDF (reference sequence). V gave up 0 bases and J gave up 6 bases, with 11 bases separating them. CDR3 protein: CATSRDLDTDGYTF. DNA for the CDR3: TGTGCCACCAGCAGAGATCTGGACACCGATGGCTACACCTTC.

This chain uses TRBV4-1 with TRBJ1-3; TRBD1 matches at 8 bases. Losses at the gene ends were 1 base for V and 1 base for J; bases not matched to a gene: 3. The CDR3 covers 16 residues. CDR1 MGHRA and CDR2 YSYEKL come from the germline V gene. CDR3 DNA sequence: TGCGCCAGCAGCCAAGGGACAGGGTGGTCTGGAAACACCATATATTTT. This sequence encodes CASSQGTGWSGNTIYF.

This clone was detected a few times. The rearrangement links TRBV4-1 to TRBJ1-5, with a weak D call TRBD1 (6 bases). CDR3 length: 15 amino acids. Between the trimmed V and J ends, which lost 0 bases and 6 bases, there was a span of 12 bases. The germline V gene has CDR1 MGHRA and CDR2 YSYEKL. CDR3 DNA: TGCGCCAGCAGCCAAGACTCAGGGGTTGGTCAGCCCCAGCATTTT. Translating gives CASSQDSGVGQPQHF.

The chain joins TRBV28 to TRBJ2-2, with D unresolved. Germline V gene data show CDR1 as MDHEN and CDR2 as SYDVKM. Trimming removed 5 bases at V and 6 bases at J, with 13 bases between. This CDR3 is 14 amino acids long. The CDR3 sequence: CASSAGLVAGELFF. The CDR3 region has the DNA TGTGCCAGCAGTGCAGGCCTCGTCGCCGGGGAGCTGTTTTTT. The full variable domain, in which reference TRBV28 and TRBJ2-2 provide the parts outside the CDR3, is DVKVTQSSRYLVKRTGEKVFLECVQDMDHENMFWYRQDPGLGLRLIYFSYDVKMKEKGDIPEGYSVSREKKERFSLILESASTNQTSMYLCASSAGLVAGELFFGEGSRLTVL.

The chain has TRBV12-5 and TRBJ2-5, with D perhaps TRBD2 (5 bases). Germline assignment: CDR1 LGHNT and CDR2 FRNRAP. The CDR3 totals 15 residues. V lost 7 bases and J 3 bases, leaving 18 bases between the germline ends. The CDR3 DNA sequence: TGTGCTAGTGTGAGGGAAACGAAACCCGAAGAGACCCAGTACTTC. It yields the protein CASVRETKPEETQYF.

Note on this clone: An end of the junction does not agree with germline; a read error may underlie this. The chain employs TRBV15 and TRBJ2-5; TRBD2 matches 16 bases. The CDR3 has 20 amino acids. Germline CDR1 LNHNV, CDR2 YYDKDF (reference sequence). CDR3 sequence (DNA): TGTGCCACCAGCGGAGAAACACCGGGACTAGCGGGAGGGCCGATAGAGACCCAGTACTTC. Protein sequence: CATSGETPGLAGGPIETQYF.

On this clone: One junction end disagrees with the germline gene, perhaps due to a read error. In DNA, the CDR3 is TGTGCTAGCAGCTCCAATTTGCGGGGGGGCCATGAGCAGTTCTTC. Protein: CASSSNLRGGHEQFF. The chain carries TRBV7-7 and TRBJ2-1; TRBD2 aligns across 9 bases. The CDR3 spans 15 residues. Germline V gives CDR1 SSHAT, CDR2 FNYEAQ (reference sequence).

The V gene is TRBV4-1, the J gene TRBJ2-7; 11 nucleotides agree with TRBD2. The CDR3 has 16 amino acids. Trimming took 1 base from V and 6 from J; bases not matched to a gene: 8. Germline assignment: CDR1 MGHRA and CDR2 YSYEKL. The CDR3 bases are TGCGCCAGCAGCCAAGGTTTACTAGCGGGGGCCGCCGAGCAGTACTTC. Protein sequence: CASSQGLLAGAAEQYF.

This clone showed up just once. The rearrangement joins TRBV11-2 to TRBJ2-1; TRBD1 might be the D (6 bases). The CDR3 sequence is 17 residues long. Trimming left V 2 bases short and J 7 bases short, with 21 bases between. Germline V lookup: CDR1 SGHAT, CDR2 FQNNGV. As DNA, the CDR3 is TGTGCCAGCAGCTTATGGGCAGACAGGTTGAGTGGGAATGAGCAGTTCTTC. Translated: CASSLWADRLSGNEQFF.